The entry below gives a single T cell receptor (beta chain) sequence along with its context. Its specificity is not known. The CDR3 has 17 amino acids. The table came from immunoSEQ multiplex PCR; TCRdb's copy has only in-frame clones and leaves some out. The sample contains 9,000 to 13,000 clones, approximately 85% of which appear only once. These data come from a study of OX40 agonist ivuxolimab in advanced cancers. In the study overall: Patients were dosed with the agonistic anti-OX40 (CD134) antibody ivuxolimab. Intravenous ivuxolimab was administered to patients every 2 weeks at 0.01 to 10 mg/kg.

Findings of the study overall: Within 6 weeks, CD4+ and CD8+ blood T cells expanded clonally at 0.1 to 3.0 mg/kg. With doses of 0.1-3.0 mg/kg, partial responders showed among the lowest clonal expansion.

This TCR was recovered from an adult with an advanced solid tumor such as melanoma, head and neck, liver or kidney cancer. Sequencing used CD4+ or CD8+ T cells sorted from blood, obtained in a trial of the OX40 agonist ivuxolimab. The J gene is TRBJ1-5, the V gene TRBV21-1. TRBV21-1 is classified as a pseudogene. The CDR3 coding sequence is TGTGCCAGCACCCTCCTAAAACAAGGGAGAAGGGATCAGCCCCAGCATTTT. Its translation: CASTLLKQGRRDQPQHF.